This T cell receptor (beta chain) derives from a study of blood T cell repertoires in COVID-19. At the level of the study: Spain, Italy and the United States supplied samples that represented acute and convalescent COVID-19. PBMCs, B-cell-depleted T cells, or T cells were the source of the cDNA or gDNA that made up the material.

Patients in Seattle were enrolled during active infection, then followed longitudinally. Germline V gene sequence: CDR1 SGDLS, CDR2 YYNGEE. After removal of 0 bases from V and 5 bases from J, the junction contained 5 bases not matched to a gene. The CDR3 totals 16 residues. As processed by the authors: The authors estimated nucleated cell counts from reference gene primer amplification. Only in-frame clones appear in the TCRdb table, and some are missing; sequencing was by immunoSEQ multiplex PCR. The DNA was the basis for D and trimming; V, J and clone size are from that table. The data hold 150,000 to 200,000 clones, with more than 75% observed a single time.

This TCR was sampled from an older woman with COVID-19, enrolled during active disease. The chain links TRBV9 to TRBJ2-2; 9 bases are a match to TRBD1. Sequencing was carried out using peripheral blood. DNA for the CDR3: TGTGCCAGCAGCGTAGCTGGGACAGGGCGTACCGGGGAGCTGTTTTTT. It codes for CASSVAGTGRTGELFF.